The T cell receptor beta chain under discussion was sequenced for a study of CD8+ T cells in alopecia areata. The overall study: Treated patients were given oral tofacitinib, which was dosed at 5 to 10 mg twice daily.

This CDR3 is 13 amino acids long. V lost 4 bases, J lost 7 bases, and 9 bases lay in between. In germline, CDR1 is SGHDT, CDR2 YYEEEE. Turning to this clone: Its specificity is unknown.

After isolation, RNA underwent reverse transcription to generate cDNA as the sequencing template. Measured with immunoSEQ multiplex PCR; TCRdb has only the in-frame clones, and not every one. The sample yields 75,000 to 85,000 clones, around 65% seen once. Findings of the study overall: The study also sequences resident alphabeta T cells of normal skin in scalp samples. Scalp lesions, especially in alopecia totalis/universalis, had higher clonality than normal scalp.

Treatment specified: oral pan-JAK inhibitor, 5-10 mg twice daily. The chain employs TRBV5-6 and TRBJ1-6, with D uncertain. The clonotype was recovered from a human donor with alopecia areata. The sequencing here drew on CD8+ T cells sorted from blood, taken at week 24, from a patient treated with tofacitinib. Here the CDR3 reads CASSMELNSPLHF. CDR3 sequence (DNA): TGTGCCAGCAGCATGGAGCTGAATTCACCCCTCCACTTT.